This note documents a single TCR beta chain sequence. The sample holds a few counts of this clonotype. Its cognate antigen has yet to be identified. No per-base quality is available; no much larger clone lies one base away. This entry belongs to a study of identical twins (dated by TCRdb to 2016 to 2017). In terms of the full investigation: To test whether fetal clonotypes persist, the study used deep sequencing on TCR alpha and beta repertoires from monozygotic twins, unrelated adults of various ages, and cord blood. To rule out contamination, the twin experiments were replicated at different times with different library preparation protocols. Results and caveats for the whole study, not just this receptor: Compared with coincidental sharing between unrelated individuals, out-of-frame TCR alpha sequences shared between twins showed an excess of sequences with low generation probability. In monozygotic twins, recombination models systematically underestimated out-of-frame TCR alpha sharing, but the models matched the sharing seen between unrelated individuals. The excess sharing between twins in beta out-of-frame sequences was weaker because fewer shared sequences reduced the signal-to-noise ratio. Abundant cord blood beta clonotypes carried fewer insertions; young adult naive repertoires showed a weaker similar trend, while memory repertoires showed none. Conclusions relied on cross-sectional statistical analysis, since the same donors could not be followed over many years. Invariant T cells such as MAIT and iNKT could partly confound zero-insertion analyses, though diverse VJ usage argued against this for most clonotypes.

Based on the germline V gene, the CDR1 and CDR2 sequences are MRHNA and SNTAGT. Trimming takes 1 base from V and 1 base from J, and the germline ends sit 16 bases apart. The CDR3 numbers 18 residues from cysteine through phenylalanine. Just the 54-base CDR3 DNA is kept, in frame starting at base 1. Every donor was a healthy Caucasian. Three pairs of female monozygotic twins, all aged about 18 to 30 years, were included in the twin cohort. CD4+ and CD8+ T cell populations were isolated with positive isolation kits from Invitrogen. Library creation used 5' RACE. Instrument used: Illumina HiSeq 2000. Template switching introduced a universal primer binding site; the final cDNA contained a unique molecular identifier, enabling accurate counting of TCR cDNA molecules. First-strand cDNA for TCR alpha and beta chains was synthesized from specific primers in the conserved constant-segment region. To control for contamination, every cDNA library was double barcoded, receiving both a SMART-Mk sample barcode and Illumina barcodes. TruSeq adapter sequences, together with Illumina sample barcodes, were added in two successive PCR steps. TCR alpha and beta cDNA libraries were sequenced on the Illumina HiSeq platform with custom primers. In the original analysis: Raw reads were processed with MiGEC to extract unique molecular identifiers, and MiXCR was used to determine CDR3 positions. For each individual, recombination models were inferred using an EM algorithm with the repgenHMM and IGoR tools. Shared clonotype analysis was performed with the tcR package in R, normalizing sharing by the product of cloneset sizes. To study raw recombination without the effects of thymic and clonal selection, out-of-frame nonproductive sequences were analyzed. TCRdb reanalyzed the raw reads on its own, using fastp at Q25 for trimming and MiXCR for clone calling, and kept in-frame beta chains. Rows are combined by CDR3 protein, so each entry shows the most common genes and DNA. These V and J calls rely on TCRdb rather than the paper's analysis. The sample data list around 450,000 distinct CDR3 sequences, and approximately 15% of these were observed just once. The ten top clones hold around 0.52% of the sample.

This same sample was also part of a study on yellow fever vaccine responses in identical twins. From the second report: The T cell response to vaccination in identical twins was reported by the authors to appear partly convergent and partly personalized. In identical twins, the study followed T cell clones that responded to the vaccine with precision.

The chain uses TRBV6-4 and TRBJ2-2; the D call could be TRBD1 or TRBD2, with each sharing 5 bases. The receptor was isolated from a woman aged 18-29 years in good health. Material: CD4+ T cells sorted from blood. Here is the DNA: TGTGCCAGCAGTGACTTAGGTTCTGGGGGAAAGAACACCGGGGAGCTGTTTTTT. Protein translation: CASSDLGSGGKNTGELFF.